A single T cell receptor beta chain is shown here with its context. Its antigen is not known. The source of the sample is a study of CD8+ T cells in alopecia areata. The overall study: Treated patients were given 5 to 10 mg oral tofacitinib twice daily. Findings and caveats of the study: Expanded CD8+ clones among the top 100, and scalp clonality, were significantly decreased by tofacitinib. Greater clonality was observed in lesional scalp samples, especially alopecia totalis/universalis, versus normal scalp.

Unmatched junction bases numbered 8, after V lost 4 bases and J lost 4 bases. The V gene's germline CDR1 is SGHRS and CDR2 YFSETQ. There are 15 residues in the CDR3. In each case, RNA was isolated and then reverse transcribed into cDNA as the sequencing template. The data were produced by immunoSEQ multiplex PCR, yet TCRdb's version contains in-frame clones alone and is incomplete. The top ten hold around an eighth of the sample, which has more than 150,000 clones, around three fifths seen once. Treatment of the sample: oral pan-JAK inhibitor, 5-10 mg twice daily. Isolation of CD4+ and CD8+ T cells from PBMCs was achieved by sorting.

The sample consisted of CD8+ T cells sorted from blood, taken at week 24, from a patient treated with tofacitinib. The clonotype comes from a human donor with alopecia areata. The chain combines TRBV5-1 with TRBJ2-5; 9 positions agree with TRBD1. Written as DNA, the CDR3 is TGCGCCAGCAGCCCAGGGACAGGGAACTCAGAGACCCAGTACTTC. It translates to CASSPGTGNSETQYF.